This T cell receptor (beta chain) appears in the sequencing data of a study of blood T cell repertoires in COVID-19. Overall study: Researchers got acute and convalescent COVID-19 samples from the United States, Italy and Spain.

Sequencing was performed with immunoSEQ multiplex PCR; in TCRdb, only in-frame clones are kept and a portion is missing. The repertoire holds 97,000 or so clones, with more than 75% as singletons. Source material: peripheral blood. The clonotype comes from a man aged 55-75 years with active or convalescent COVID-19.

The CDR3 DNA is TGTGCCAGCAGTCGTCGCCGGACAGCCTCCTACAATGAGCAGTTCTTC. Translation: CASSRRRTASYNEQFF. V usage is TRBV6-2 or TRBV6-3 and J usage is TRBJ2-1; D is possibly TRBD1 (6 bases). CDR1 MNHEY and CDR2 SVGEGT come from the germline V gene. CDR3 size: 16 residues. Trimming removed 5 bases from V and 0 bases from J, with 14 bases in between.